Below, 20 T cell receptor beta chains from the same sample are listed, as sequenced in a study of OX40 agonist ivuxolimab in advanced cancers. The library was produced with the immunoSEQ multiplex PCR assay. TCRdb took over this immuneACCESS table, retaining in-frame rearrangements with V and J assigned. Such tables are incomplete; in checked studies, under half of the missing clones stem from an unresolved V gene, and the remainder is unexplained. A total of about 100,000 clones appear in this sample, around 93% of them only once. Roughly 0.56% of the sample rests with the top ten. The sample was CD4+ or CD8+ T cells sorted from blood, taken in a trial of the OX40 agonist ivuxolimab. The receptors stem from an adult with an advanced solid tumor such as melanoma, head and neck, liver or kidney cancer.

This rearrangement joins TRBV19 to TRBJ2-4; TRBD2 matches 8 bases. The V and J ends lost 2 bases and 5 bases, in that order; junction bases with no gene match: 5. Germline assignment: CDR1 LNHDA and CDR2 SQIVND (reference sequence). The CDR3 contains 15 residues. The DNA of the CDR3 is TGTGCCAGTAGTATAAGAACTAGCGGCCAAAACATTCAGTACTTC. Translating it yields CASSIRTSGQNIQYF.

V and J are TRBV28 and TRBJ2-3; 10 positions agree with TRBD2. Trimming at V came to 2 bases and at J to 6 bases, leaving 5 bases not matched to a gene. Germline CDR1 and CDR2: MDHEN and SYDVKM. The CDR3 covers 15 residues. The CDR3 DNA reads as TGTGCCAGCAGTTTACCAGCGGGAGGGTATGATACGCAGTATTTT. Translated: CASSLPAGGYDTQYF. The full variable domain, rest sourced from reference TRBV28 and TRBJ2-3, is DVKVTQSSRYLVKRTGEKVFLECVQDMDHENMFWYRQDPGLGLRLIYFSYDVKMKEKGDIPEGYSVSREKKERFSLILESASTNQTSMYLCASSLPAGGYDTQYFGPGTRLTVL.

This chain uses TRBV4-3 with TRBJ1-4; possibly TRBD1 for D (5 bases). The ends were cut back, 1 base at V and 11 bases at J, with 20 bases in the middle. Germline lookup yields CDR1 LGHNA and CDR2 YSLEER. This CDR3 spans 16 amino acids. CDR3 nucleotides: TGCGCCAGCAGCCAAGCGGTGGGAAGCCTACCAGGGAAACTGTTTTTT. Amino acids: CASSQAVGSLPGKLFF.

The chain links TRBV6-5 to TRBJ2-1; the match to TRBD2 covers 13 bases. The CDR3 is made up of 16 amino acids. CDR1 is MNHEY and CDR2 is SVGAGI in the germline V gene. Trimming at V came to 4 bases and at J to 7 bases, leaving 7 bases not matched to a gene. The CDR3 loop is CASSFGRTSGSNEQFF. DNA of the CDR3: TGTGCCAGCAGTTTCGGACGGACTAGCGGGAGTAATGAGCAGTTCTTC.

The chain employs TRBV27 and TRBJ2-7, with D maybe TRBD1 (6 bases). Trimming pared 4 bases from V and 0 bases from J, leaving 13 bases between. The CDR3 contains 15 residues. Germline loops: CDR1 MNHEY, CDR2 SMNVEV (reference sequence). The CDR3 reads CASSSASTGSYEQYF. Here the CDR3 DNA reads TGTGCCAGCAGTTCGGCATCGACAGGCTCCTACGAGCAGTACTTC.

The chain employs TRBV28 and TRBJ2-7; a possible D gene is TRBD2 (6 bases). The CDR3 loop spans 15 amino acids. The germline V gene encodes CDR1 MDHEN and CDR2 SYDVKM. V lost 2 bases to trimming and J lost 2 bases, with 13 bases between them. Here the CDR3 DNA reads TGTGCCAGCAGTTTAGGACCGGGAGCGACCTACGAGCAGTACTTC. It specifies CASSLGPGATYEQYF.

The J gene is TRBJ1-6, the V gene TRBV12-5, with 10 bases identical to TRBD1. This CDR3 contains 12 residues. Unmatched junction bases numbered 4, after V lost 6 bases and J lost 14 bases. Looked up from germline, CDR1 is LGHNT and CDR2 is FRNRAP. CDR3 sequence reads: CASGRDRGSLHF. The DNA for the CDR3 is TGTGCTAGTGGCCGGGACAGGGGTTCCCTCCACTTT.

The chain is built from TRBV6-1 and TRBJ2-7, with TRBD1 matching 8 bases. Germline V lookup: CDR1 MNHNS, CDR2 SASEGT. The CDR3 totals 15 residues. J lost 0 bases, V lost 5 bases, and 6 bases had no gene match. CDR3 coding DNA: TGTGCCAGCAGTCCTACAGGGGGGAGCTCCTACGAGCAGTACTTC. It is translated as CASSPTGGSSYEQYF.

The V call is TRBV6-5, the J call TRBJ2-3; weak D call: TRBD1 (6 bases). Germline V gives CDR1 MNHEY, CDR2 SVGAGI. V lost 4 bases and J lost 3, with 17 bases in between. CDR3 length equals 16 residues. CDR3 loop: CASSSQGSASTDTQYF. DNA for the CDR3: TGTGCCAGCAGTTCACAGGGTTCAGCCAGTACAGATACGCAGTATTTT.

This clone was counted a few times. This sequence joins TRBV29-1 and TRBJ2-1, with 7 bases matching TRBD1. The length of the CDR3 is 14 residues. Germline V lookup: CDR1 SQVTM, CDR2 ANQGSEA. The V gene end was trimmed by 6 bases and the J gene end by 8 bases; junction bases not matched to a gene: 13. In DNA form, the CDR3 reads TGCAGCGTCCTAGGGGGCAGGGGGAAGGATGAGCAGTTCTTC. Amino acids: CSVLGGRGKDEQFF.

This rearrangement joins TRBV6-5 to TRBJ1-1; D not resolved. Trimming shortened V by 2 bases and J by 3 bases, and 7 bases separated the two germline ends. From germline, CDR1 is MNHEY and CDR2 SVGAGI. This CDR3 has 13 residues. DNA of the CDR3: TGTGCCAGCAGTTACATGTCTTACACTGAAGCTTTCTTT. It specifies CASSYMSYTEAFF.

CDR3 in DNA: TGTGCCAGCTCACCACGATCCAGAACGAACACTGAAGCTTTCTTT. Translating gives CASSPRSRTNTEAFF. The chain links TRBV18 to TRBJ1-1; no definite D call. Germline V lookup: CDR1 KGHSH, CDR2 LQKENI. This CDR3 comprises 15 residues. The V gene lost 1 base and the J gene lost 1 base, with 10 bases spanning the gap.

J is TRBJ2-1 and V is TRBV7-6, with 11 bases fitting TRBD2. The CDR3 spans 15 residues. V was clipped by 4 bases and J by 8 bases; unmatched bases: 7. Germline CDR1 is SGHVS and CDR2 is FNYEAQ. The CDR3 bases are TGTGCCAGCAGCTATACTAGCGGGAGTTGGGATGAGCAGTTCTTC. It yields the protein CASSYTSGSWDEQFF.

This clone was counted between two and nine times. This rearrangement joins TRBV19 to TRBJ2-5; D is unclear. Trimming left V 4 bases short and J 0 bases short, with 9 bases between. CDR3 length equals 14 residues. CDR1 is LNHDA, CDR2 SQIVND, per germline (reference sequence). The CDR3 loop reads CASSTQAHQETQYF. The CDR3 DNA reads TGTGCCAGTAGTACCCAGGCTCACCAAGAGACCCAGTACTTC.

This chain uses TRBV27 with TRBJ2-5, with D possibly matching TRBD2 (5 bases). Germline loops: CDR1 MNHEY, CDR2 SMNVEV (reference sequence). The CDR3 is made up of 13 amino acids. Trimming removed 5 bases from V and 2 bases from J, with 9 bases in between. This chain's CDR3 is CASSVRGQETQYF. In DNA, the CDR3 is TGTGCCAGCAGTGTTCGAGGGCAAGAGACCCAGTACTTC.

This chain joins TRBV4-1 and TRBJ1-3; 11 bases are a match to TRBD1. Germline lookup yields CDR1 MGHRA and CDR2 YSYEKL. V shed 0 bases, J shed 7 bases, and the junction held 14 bases outside the gene matches. This CDR3 has 19 residues. CDR3 residues: CASSQESSPDRGLRNTIYF. CDR3 bases: TGCGCCAGCAGCCAAGAAAGTTCTCCGGACAGGGGGCTCAGGAACACCATATATTTT.

The chain has TRBV6-4 and TRBJ2-1; D remains ambiguous. The CDR3 totals 13 residues. V lost 8 bases to trimming and J lost 9 bases, with 17 bases between them. Germline CDR1 is MRHNA and CDR2 is SNTAGT. DNA of the CDR3: TGTGCCAGCGCCCGAGACTCCCCTACTGAGCAGTTCTTC. It yields the protein CASARDSPTEQFF.

CDR3 DNA: TGCGCCAGCAGTCCGAGGACAGCTAGCACAGATACGCAGTATTTT. The encoded protein is CASSPRTASTDTQYF. This chain connects TRBV5-1 to TRBJ2-3; tentatively, D is TRBD1 (6 bases). V shed 5 bases and J shed 0 bases, with 13 bases lying between them. The CDR3 extends over 15 amino acids. Germline-derived CDR1 and CDR2 are SGHRS and YFSETQ.

The rearrangement links TRBV28 to TRBJ1-2; TRBD1 is a possible D gene (5 bases). The CDR3 contains 15 residues. CDR1 MDHEN and CDR2 SYDVKM come from the germline V gene. V gave up 10 bases and J gave up 7 bases, with 25 bases separating them. The CDR3 nucleotides are TGTGCCACCGGTCCCGGAGAGGGGCGCATCTCTGGCTACACCTTC. It yields the protein CATGPGEGRISGYTF.

CDR3 nucleotide sequence: TGTGCCAGTAGGGGGGGAGAGACCCAGTACTTC. Amino acid sequence: CASRGGETQYF. This chain uses TRBV19 with TRBJ2-5, with D possibly being TRBD2 (6 bases). CDR1 and CDR2 (germline): LNHDA, SQIVND (reference sequence). The CDR3 spans 11 residues. V was trimmed by 6 bases and J by 4 bases, leaving 6 bases between them.